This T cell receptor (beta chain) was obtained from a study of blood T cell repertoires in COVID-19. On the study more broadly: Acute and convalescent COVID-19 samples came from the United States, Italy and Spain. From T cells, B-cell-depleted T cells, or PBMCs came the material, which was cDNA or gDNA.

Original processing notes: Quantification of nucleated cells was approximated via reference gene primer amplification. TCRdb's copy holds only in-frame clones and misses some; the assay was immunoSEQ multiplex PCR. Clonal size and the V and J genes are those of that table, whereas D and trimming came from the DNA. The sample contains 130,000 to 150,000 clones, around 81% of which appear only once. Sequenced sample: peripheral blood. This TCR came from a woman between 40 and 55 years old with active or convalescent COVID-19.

The CDR3 loop reads CASTVTGTSSPLHF. The CDR3 nucleotides read TGTGCCAGCACCGTGACAGGAACCAGTTCACCCCTCCACTTT. V and J are TRBV2 and TRBJ1-6; possible D gene TRBD1, 6 bases. Deletions cut 7 bases from V and 9 bases from J, with 16 bases between. The germline V gene encodes CDR1 SNHLY and CDR2 FYNNEI. There are 14 residues in the CDR3.